This TCR beta chain emerged from a study of T cell repertoires in cytomegalovirus infection. For the study at large: Signatures in public TCR beta sequences pointed to both CMV infection and matching HLA type.

Using its own MiXCR run on the reads, TCRdb lists one record per CDR3 protein. The repertoire holds 55,000 to 70,000 distinct CDR3 sequences, approximately 22% seen once, with 79% in the top ten. Concerning this clonotype itself: Its antigen is unknown.

Sequences were obtained from PBMCs, sequenced either directly or after in vitro stimulation (not recorded which). The source of this sequence is a human donor in good health (CMV status not recorded). Some clones in this sample may be carry-over from other donors' samples.

As DNA, the CDR3 is TGTGCCACCAGCCGGGGACAGGGGGTCGGCTATGGCTACACCTTC. Encoded protein: CATSRGQGVGYGYTF. The V gene is TRBV15, the J gene TRBJ1-2; 11 bases map to TRBD1. The CDR3 has 15 residues. Germline assignment: CDR1 LNHNV and CDR2 YYDKDF (reference sequence). J lost 4 bases, V lost 5 bases, and 6 bases had no gene match.